The clone carrying this T cell receptor (beta chain) was counted at least ten times. Its antigen remains unidentified. The sample comes from a study of T-cell reconstitution after alpha-beta-depleted transplantation in children. Study observations and caveats: Reports say that about two months after transplant, the alpha-beta T cells came out of several hundred graft clones that had expanded.

Unique molecular identifiers were incorporated when the TCRbeta library was constructed. TCRdb recomputed calls from the PCR reads with MiXCR, one row per CDR3 protein. The data contain about 190,000 distinct CDR3 sequences, 11% of them seen just once; the ten biggest clones take up less than 15%. CDR1 and CDR2 from the germline V gene are SGHRS and YFSETQ. V was cut by 0 bases and J by 8 bases, with 11 bases left in between. This CDR3 region has 14 residues. The specimen comprised PBMCs, sampled before TCRalphabeta/CD19-depleted stem cell transplant. The chain joins TRBV5-1 to TRBJ2-2; D not resolved. This clonotype was obtained from a boy younger than 10 with acute myeloid leukemia, due to receive a stem cell transplant. The CDR3 sequence: CASSLAPASGELFF. CDR3 DNA sequence: TGCGCCAGCAGCTTGGCTCCAGCCTCTGGGGAGCTGTTTTTT. The complete variable domain, with remaining parts taken from reference TRBV5-1 and TRBJ2-2, reads KAGVTQTPRYLIKTRGQQVTLSCSPISGHRSVSWYQQTPGQGLQFLFEYFSETQRNKGNFPGRFSGRQFSNSRSEMNVSTLELGDSALYLCASSLAPASGELFFGEGSRLTVL.